A selection of T cell receptor beta chains follows, all from one sample in a study of T cells after somatic rescue of genetic block. Repertoires were generated with immunoSEQ multiplex PCR, while TCRdb's copy carries only in-frame clones and drops some. The sample holds about 12,000 clones; 60% to 75% are singletons and the top ten take roughly 19%. Material: peripheral blood mononuclear cells (PBMCs). These TCRs come from a boy between 10 and 17 years old. Both conserved end residues are part of each CDR3.

v_gene	CDR3aa
TRBV2	CASRDPVAGNQPQHF
TRBV15	CATSQRYSPLHF
TRBV10-3	CAISGRGGIDEQYF
TRBV5-6	CASSPILGRSTDTQYF
TRBV30	CAWSVRSTLSYEQYF
TRBV18	CASSPSRGIDGYTF
TRBV5-3	CARSTGHRSYGYTF
TRBV30	CAWSVDLPYEQYF
TRBV18	CASSPTEHGLAGKWNEQYF
TRBV5-1	CASNQGSNEQYF
TRBV10-3	CAISEGTRVLYEQYF
TRBV20-1	CSGQGKTQYF
TRBV19	CASRVTGGARLNGYTF
TRBV7-9	CASSLREGGYGYTF
TRBV25-1	CASSPGHSTYLTGELFF
TRBV19	CASSIGTGSTYEQYF
TRBV5-1	CASSQGQGSYNSPLHF
TRBV10-1	CASSERYNEQFF
TRBV6-5	CASSTSGGAGETQYF
TRBV6-5	CASSWTSGRPGNEQFF
TRBV28	CASSFGTSARSYEQYF
TRBV11-1	CASSFYLGANTEAFF
TRBV5-1	CASSLLRTAQETQYF
TRBV6-5	CASSPLAVRETQYF
TRBV7-8	CASSSLWRSGNTIYF
TRBV10-3	CAISESAGVNQPQHF
TRBV18	CASSPPVSTGLSTDTQYF
TRBV6-1	CASRPGPQNTEAFF